What follows are 17 T cell receptor beta chains derived from one specimen sequenced in a study of cytomegalovirus exposure and HLA in healthy donors. The PCR contained 60 Vbeta and 13 Jbeta primers. Measured with immunoSEQ multiplex PCR; TCRdb has only the in-frame clones, and not every one. This sample has more than 150,000 clones, with approximately 71% found just once. Sequenced: PBMCs. The origin of the receptors is a woman in her thirties or forties in good health and CMV-seropositive.

V and J are TRBV5-1 and TRBJ2-1, with D perhaps TRBD1 (5 bases). The germline V and J ends were trimmed by 4 bases and 2 bases, with 13 bases remaining between them. The CDR3 sequence is 15 residues long. Germline-derived CDR1 and CDR2 are SGHRS and YFSETQ. CDR3 loop: CASSETGMPYNEQFF. CDR3 in DNA: TGCGCCAGCAGCGAAACAGGAATGCCCTACAATGAGCAGTTCTTC.

This clone was seen a handful of times. The V call is TRBV9, the J call TRBJ1-4; TRBD1 matches at 8 bases. There are 15 residues in the CDR3. The junction had 8 bases not matched to a gene; V was cut back by 4 bases and J by 6 bases. CDR1 and CDR2 from the germline V gene are SGDLS and YYNGEE. The CDR3, as DNA: TGTGCCAGCAGCTTTGACGGGACAGGCTATGAAAAACTGTTTTTT. Translation: CASSFDGTGYEKLFF.

The genes are TRBV28 and TRBJ1-2; 8 bases map to TRBD1. Germline CDR1 reads MDHEN; CDR2 reads SYDVKM. V gave up 3 bases and J gave up 10 bases; unmatched junction bases: 7. The CDR3 runs 13 residues. DNA of the CDR3: TGTGCCAGCAGTTTCATCGGGGACAGGTTCTACACCTTC. Amino acids: CASSFIGDRFYTF.

The chain has TRBV19 and TRBJ2-7, with 8 bases fitting TRBD2. V lost 1 base, J lost 5 bases, and 19 bases stayed unmatched. The CDR3 is 19 residues long. The germline CDR1 and CDR2 sequences are LNHDA and SQIVND (reference sequence). This CDR3 is CASSIAHQWGSGNPHEQYF. CDR3 nucleotides: TGTGCCAGTAGTATAGCCCACCAGTGGGGTAGCGGGAACCCCCACGAGCAGTACTTC.

This rearrangement joins TRBV6-5 to TRBJ1-5, with 7 bases lining up with TRBD1. The CDR3 runs 14 residues. Germline V CDR1 and CDR2: MNHEY, SVGAGI. The trim removed 5 bases at V and 1 base at J, leaving 2 bases unmatched. The DNA of the CDR3 is TGTGCCAGCAGTCCACAGGGGAGCAATCAGCCCCAGCATTTT. This codes for CASSPQGSNQPQHF.

The chain uses TRBV19 and TRBJ2-1, with D possibly being TRBD2 (5 bases). CDR1 is LNHDA, CDR2 SQIVND, per germline (reference sequence). CDR3 length: 13 amino acids. V shed 4 bases and J shed 5 bases, with 9 bases lying between them. The CDR3 DNA reads TGTGCCAGTAGTACCCGGACTGACAATGAGCAGTTCTTC. As protein: CASSTRTDNEQFF.

As DNA, the CDR3 is TGTGCCAGCAGTGCCTACAGGAAGGGATACGAGCAGTACTTC. Translating it yields CASSAYRKGYEQYF. The chain carries TRBV6-1 and TRBJ2-5; D may be TRBD1 (5 bases). The J call may be incorrect, as the DNA end agrees better with TRBJ2-7. Per germline, CDR1 MNHNS and CDR2 SASEGT. The CDR3 consists of 14 residues.

The chain is built from TRBV4-1 and TRBJ1-2, with D unresolved. The CDR3 contains 17 residues. Germline V gene lookup returns CDR1 MGHRA and CDR2 YSYEKL. Between the trimmed V and J ends, which lost 0 bases and 2 bases, there was a span of 16 bases. The CDR3 sequence is CASSQDAPSRLNYGYTF. DNA for the CDR3: TGCGCCAGCAGCCAAGATGCCCCTTCGCGCCTCAACTATGGCTACACCTTC.

This sequence joins TRBV6-1 and TRBJ2-7; D perhaps matches TRBD1 (6 bases). V was shortened by 3 bases and J by 10 bases, with 16 bases between the two germline ends. The CDR3 spans 13 residues. CDR1 and CDR2 from the germline V gene are MNHNS and SASEGT. The CDR3 nucleotides are TGTGCCAGCAGTGAGTTTGGAGTGGGGACACAGTACTTC. Encoded protein: CASSEFGVGTQYF.

The genes are TRBV7-9 and TRBJ2-7; possibly TRBD2 for D (6 bases). Trimming pared 5 bases from V and 6 bases from J, leaving 11 bases between. CDR1 is SEHNR and CDR2 is FQNEAQ in the germline V gene (reference sequence). CDR3 size: 12 residues. CDR3 sequence (DNA): TGTGCCAGCAGCCTCTCCGGGGGCGAGCAGTACTTC. Its translation is CASSLSGGEQYF.

Details on this clone: This is likely a read error, given that the CDR3 carries no conserved phenylalanine or tryptophan at its end. This sequence joins TRBV27 and TRBJ1-1; D not resolved. The germline V gene has CDR1 MNHEY and CDR2 SMNVEV (reference sequence). This CDR3 region has 15 residues. Deletions cut 3 bases from V and 0 bases from J, with 11 bases between. The CDR3 sequence: CASSFRGIMNTEAFL. The CDR3 DNA reads TGTGCCAGCAGTTTCCGGGGAATCATGAACACTGAAGCTTTCCTT.

This clone was recorded a few times. The CDR3 DNA follows: TGTGCCAGCAGCCAAGACCCATTCATCGGGGGGTTTTCCTACAATGAGCAGTTCTTC. Protein sequence: CASSQDPFIGGFSYNEQFF. The J gene is TRBJ2-1, the V gene TRBV14, with 7 bases aligning to TRBD2. The germline CDR1 and CDR2 sequences are SGHDN and FVKESK. This CDR3 has 19 amino acids. V dropped 0 bases and J dropped 1; count of bases not matched to a gene: 12.

The rearrangement uses TRBV7-3 and TRBJ2-2; TRBD2 matches at 10 bases. The trim removed 5 bases at V and 3 bases at J, leaving 6 bases unmatched. Germline-derived CDR1 and CDR2 are SGHTA and FQGTGA. There are 16 residues in the CDR3. CDR3: CASSVSGRAHTGELFF. CDR3 sequence (DNA): TGTGCCAGCAGCGTAAGCGGGAGGGCCCACACCGGGGAGCTGTTTTTT.

This clone has more than one count but fewer than ten. The rearrangement uses TRBV7-8 and TRBJ1-5; D call uncertain. Trimming took off 3 bases at V and 1 base at J, with 7 bases between the two ends. CDR3 size: 14 residues. CDR1 is SGHVS and CDR2 is FQNEAQ in the germline V gene. CDR3 bases: TGTGCCAGCAGCTTTTTGGGCAGCAATCAGCCCCAGCATTTT. Amino acid sequence: CASSFLGSNQPQHF.

The chain employs TRBV28 and TRBJ1-2; no firm D call. Germline CDR1 and CDR2: MDHEN and SYDVKM. CDR3 length equals 14 residues. Trimming shortened V by 3 bases and J by 7 bases, and 15 bases separated the two germline ends. CDR3 amino acids: CASSFPGVPGGYTF. CDR3 DNA sequence: TGTGCCAGCAGTTTTCCTGGAGTTCCTGGTGGCTACACCTTC.

CDR3 region: CASSLAWRAGTDTQYF. CDR3 in DNA: TGTGCCAGCAGCTTGGCCTGGAGGGCCGGGACAGATACGCAGTATTTT. This chain links TRBV5-4 with TRBJ2-3; possible D gene TRBD2, 6 bases. The CDR3 loop spans 16 amino acids. The germline gives CDR1 SGHNT, CDR2 YYREEE (reference sequence). V was trimmed by 0 bases and J by 3 bases, leaving 14 bases between them.

The rearrangement links TRBV7-9 to TRBJ2-1; 11 bases match TRBD2. The CDR3 length is 16 residues. Unmatched junction bases numbered 12, after V lost 6 bases and J lost 8 bases. CDR1 SEHNR and CDR2 FQNEAQ come from the germline V gene (reference sequence). DNA of the CDR3: TGTGCCAGCAGTTCAACCCTAGCGGGAGGAATGCATGAGCAGTTCTTC. This codes for CASSSTLAGGMHEQFF.